Listed here are 9 T cell receptor beta chains from one sample, sequenced in a study of a mutant IDH1 vaccine in newly diagnosed glioma. Libraries were prepared by immunoSEQ multiplex PCR; TCRdb keeps only in-frame clonotypes and omits some of them. The table includes approximately 92,000 clones, about 83% detected once. Sample time point: baseline, week 1 (first vaccination visit). Sample treatment: pre-vaccination baseline after standard-of-care therapy. The sample was PBMCs, taken from a glioma patient treated with radiotherapy, temozolomide or both. These receptors came from a woman aged 45-59 years with glioma.

This clone appeared a single time. The rearrangement links TRBV5-8 to TRBJ2-7, with D possibly called TRBD1 or TRBD2 (5 bases each). Germline V gene sequence: CDR1 SGHTS, CDR2 YDEGEE. The CDR3 length is 13 residues. V lost 3 bases and J 6 bases, leaving 13 bases between the germline ends. CDR3 protein: CASSSRSGTEQYF. Here the CDR3 DNA reads TGTGCCAGCAGCTCACGTTCAGGGACCGAGCAGTACTTC.

This clone was seen a few times. The chain uses TRBV28 and TRBJ1-1; possible D gene TRBD1, 5 bases. Trimming removed 1 base from V and 2 bases from J, with 8 bases in between. The CDR3 extends over 14 amino acids. Per the germline V gene, CDR1 is MDHEN and CDR2 is SYDVKM. CDR3 in DNA: TGTGCCAGCAGTTTATCTGGGGGTAACACTGAAGCTTTCTTT. Its translation is CASSLSGGNTEAFF.

The chain joins TRBV28 to TRBJ2-4; 9 positions match TRBD1. The CDR3 is 13 amino acids. After removal of 3 bases from V and 10 bases from J, the junction contained 4 bases not matched to a gene. Germline CDR1 and CDR2: MDHEN and SYDVKM. The CDR3 DNA reads TGTGCCAGCAGTTTTGGACAGGGGAGGATTCAGTACTTC. Its protein product is CASSFGQGRIQYF.

This clone is medium-sized within its sample. The gene calls are TRBV6-1 and TRBJ2-2; TRBD2 matches at 12 bases. V dropped 2 bases and J dropped 6; count of bases not matched to a gene: 1. CDR1 is MNHNS and CDR2 is SASEGT in the germline V gene. CDR3 length equals 15 residues. The CDR3 sequence is CASSELAGGPGELFF. CDR3 coding DNA: TGTGCCAGCAGTGAACTAGCGGGGGGGCCCGGGGAGCTGTTTTTT.

This clone has just one count. V is TRBV25-1 and J is TRBJ2-1; maybe TRBD2 (5 bases). This CDR3 contains 12 residues. The V and J ends lost 7 bases and 6 bases respectively, with 10 bases between them. In germline, CDR1 is MGHDK, CDR2 SYGVNS. The DNA for the CDR3 is TGTGCCAGCACCGAGGGAATCAATGAGCAGTTCTTC. It specifies CASTEGINEQFF.

J is TRBJ1-1 and V is TRBV4-1, with D perhaps matching TRBD1 (6 bases). Germline V CDR1 and CDR2: MGHRA, YSYEKL. Between the trimmed V and J ends, which lost 5 bases and 0 bases, there was a span of 13 bases. The CDR3 extends over 15 amino acids. CDR3 amino acids: CASSLDEGVNTEAFF. In nucleotides, the CDR3 is TGCGCCAGCAGCTTGGACGAGGGGGTGAACACTGAAGCTTTCTTT.

The V call is TRBV18, the J call TRBJ1-1; D is uncertain. The germline CDR1 and CDR2 sequences are KGHSH and LQKENI. V lost 1 base, J lost 10 bases, and 13 bases lay in between. The CDR3 covers 13 residues. CDR3 residues: CASSPLRDRVAFF. The CDR3 bases are TGTGCCAGCTCACCACTCCGGGATCGGGTAGCTTTCTTT.

The V gene is TRBV5-1, the J gene TRBJ1-5; 8 nucleotides agree with TRBD1. The J segment lost 5 bases and the V segment lost 2 bases, leaving 6 bases of the junction unmatched. Germline loops: CDR1 SGHRS, CDR2 YFSETQ. The CDR3 is made up of 15 amino acids. The CDR3 protein is CASSFEGQAHQPQHF. CDR3 coding DNA: TGCGCCAGCAGCTTTGAGGGACAGGCTCATCAGCCCCAGCATTTT.

This chain uses TRBV5-1 with TRBJ2-5, with 7 bases that match TRBD1. V trimming: 7 bases; J trimming: 4 bases; junction bases outside the gene matches: 10. The CDR3 totals 14 residues. The germline gives CDR1 SGHRS, CDR2 YFSETQ. The CDR3 reads CASRAGQVIETQYF. In nucleotides, the CDR3 is TGCGCCAGCCGCGCCGGACAGGTAATAGAGACCCAGTACTTC.